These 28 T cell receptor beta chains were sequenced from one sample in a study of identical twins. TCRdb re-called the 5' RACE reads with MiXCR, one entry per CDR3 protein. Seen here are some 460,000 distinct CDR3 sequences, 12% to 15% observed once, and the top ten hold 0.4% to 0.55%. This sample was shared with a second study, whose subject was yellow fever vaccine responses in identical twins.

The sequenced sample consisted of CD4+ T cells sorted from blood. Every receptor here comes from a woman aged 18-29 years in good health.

CDR3 DNA sequence: TGTGCCAGCAGCGTTTCCATGGACAGCTCCTACAATGAGCAGTTCTTC. This translates into CASSVSMDSSYNEQFF. V usage is TRBV9 and J usage is TRBJ2-1, with a possible D match to TRBD1 (6 bases). In germline, CDR1 is SGDLS, CDR2 YYNGEE. Trimming stripped 2 bases from V and 0 bases from J, with 12 bases between. This CDR3 spans 16 amino acids.

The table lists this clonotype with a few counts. The CDR3 nucleotides read TGTGCCAGCAGTAAACGGGACAGGAGGTCCACCGGGGAGCTGTTTTTT. Its translation: CASSKRDRRSTGELFF. The rearrangement uses TRBV6-2 or TRBV6-3 and TRBJ2-2; 8 nucleotides align to TRBD1. The germline gives CDR1 MNHEY, CDR2 SVGEGT. J was trimmed by 4 bases and V by 5 bases; bases with no gene match: 9. The CDR3 loop spans 16 amino acids.

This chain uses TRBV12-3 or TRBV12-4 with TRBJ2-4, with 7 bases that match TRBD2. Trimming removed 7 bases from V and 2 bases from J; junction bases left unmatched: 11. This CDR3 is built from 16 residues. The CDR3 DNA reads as TGTGCCAGCAATTTGGGAGGGCCCCACTCCAAAAACATTCAGTACTTC. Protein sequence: CASNLGGPHSKNIQYF.

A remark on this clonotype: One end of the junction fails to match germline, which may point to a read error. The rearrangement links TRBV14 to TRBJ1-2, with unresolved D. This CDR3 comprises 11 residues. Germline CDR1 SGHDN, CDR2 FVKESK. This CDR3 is CASSQGPGYIF. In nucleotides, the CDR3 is TGTGCCAGCAGCCAAGGTCCCGGCTACATCTTC.

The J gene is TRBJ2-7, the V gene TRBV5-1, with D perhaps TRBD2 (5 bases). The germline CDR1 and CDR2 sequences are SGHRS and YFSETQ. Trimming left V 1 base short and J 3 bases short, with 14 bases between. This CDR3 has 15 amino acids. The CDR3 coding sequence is TGCGCCAGCAGCTTGACGGACTGGGAAAACTACGAGCAGTACTTC. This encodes CASSLTDWENYEQYF. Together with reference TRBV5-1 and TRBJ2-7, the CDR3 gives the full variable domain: KAGVTQTPRYLIKTRGQQVTLSCSPISGHRSVSWYQQTPGQGLQFLFEYFSETQRNKGNFPGRFSGRQFSNSRSEMNVSTLELGDSALYLCASSLTDWENYEQYFGPGTRLTVT.

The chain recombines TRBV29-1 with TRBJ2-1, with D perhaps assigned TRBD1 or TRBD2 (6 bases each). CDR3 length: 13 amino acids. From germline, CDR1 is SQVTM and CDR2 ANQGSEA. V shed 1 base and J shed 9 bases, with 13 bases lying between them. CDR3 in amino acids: CSVEGFKGGEQFF. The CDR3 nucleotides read TGCAGCGTTGAAGGGTTTAAGGGGGGTGAGCAGTTCTTC.

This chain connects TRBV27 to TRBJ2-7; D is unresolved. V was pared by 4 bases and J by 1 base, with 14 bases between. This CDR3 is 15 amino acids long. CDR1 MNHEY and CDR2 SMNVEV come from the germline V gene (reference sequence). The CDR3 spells CASSSQGRDSYEQYF. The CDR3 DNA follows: TGTGCCAGCAGTTCCCAAGGGCGAGATTCCTACGAGCAGTACTTC.

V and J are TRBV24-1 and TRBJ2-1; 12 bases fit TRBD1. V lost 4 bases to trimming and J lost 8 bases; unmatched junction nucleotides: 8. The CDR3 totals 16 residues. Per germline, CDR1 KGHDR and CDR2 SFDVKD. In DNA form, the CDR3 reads TGTGCCACCAGTGACGGGACAGGGGGCTGGCGGGATGAGCAGTTCTTC. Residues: CATSDGTGGWRDEQFF.

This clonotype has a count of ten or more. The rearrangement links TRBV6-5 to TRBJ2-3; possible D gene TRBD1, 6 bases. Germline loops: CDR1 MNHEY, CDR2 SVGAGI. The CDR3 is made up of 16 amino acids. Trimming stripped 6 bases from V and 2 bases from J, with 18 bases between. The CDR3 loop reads CASSRDRPPSTDTQYF. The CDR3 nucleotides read TGTGCCAGCAGCCGCGACAGGCCCCCATCCACAGATACGCAGTATTTT.

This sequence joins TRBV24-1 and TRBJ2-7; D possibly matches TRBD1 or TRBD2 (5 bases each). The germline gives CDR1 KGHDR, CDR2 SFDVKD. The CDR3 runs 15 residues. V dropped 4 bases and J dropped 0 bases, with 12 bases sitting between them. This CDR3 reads CATSEGDPSSYEQYF. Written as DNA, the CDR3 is TGTGCCACCAGTGAGGGGGACCCAAGCTCCTACGAGCAGTACTTC.

CDR3 coding DNA: TGTGCCAGCAGCTCTCCGGGACAGTCTTACCGGAACTATGGCTACACCTTC. It translates to CASSSPGQSYRNYGYTF. This chain connects TRBV7-3 to TRBJ1-2, with 7 nucleotides matching TRBD1. V was clipped by 4 bases and J by 2 bases; unmatched bases: 13. Germline V gene lookup returns CDR1 SGHTA and CDR2 FQGTGA. CDR3 length: 17 amino acids.

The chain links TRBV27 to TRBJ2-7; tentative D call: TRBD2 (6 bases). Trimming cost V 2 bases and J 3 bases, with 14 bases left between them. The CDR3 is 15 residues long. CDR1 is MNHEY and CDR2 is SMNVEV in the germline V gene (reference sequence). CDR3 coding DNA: TGTGCCAGCAGTTTACGGACTATCAAACACTACGAGCAGTACTTC. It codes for CASSLRTIKHYEQYF.

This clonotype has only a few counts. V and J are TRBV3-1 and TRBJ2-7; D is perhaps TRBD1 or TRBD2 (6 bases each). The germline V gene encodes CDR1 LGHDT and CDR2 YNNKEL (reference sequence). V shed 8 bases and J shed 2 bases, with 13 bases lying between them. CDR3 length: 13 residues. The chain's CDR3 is CASLMGGTYEQYF. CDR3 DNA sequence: TGTGCCAGCCTTATGGGGGGCACCTACGAGCAGTACTTC.

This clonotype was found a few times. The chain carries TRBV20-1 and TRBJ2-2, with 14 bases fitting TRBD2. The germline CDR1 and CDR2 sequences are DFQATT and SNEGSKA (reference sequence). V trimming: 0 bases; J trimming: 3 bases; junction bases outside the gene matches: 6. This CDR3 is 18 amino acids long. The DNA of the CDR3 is TGCAGTGCTAGAGATCTGACTAGCGGGGGGGCGGACACCGGGGAGCTGTTTTTT. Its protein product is CSARDLTSGGADTGELFF.

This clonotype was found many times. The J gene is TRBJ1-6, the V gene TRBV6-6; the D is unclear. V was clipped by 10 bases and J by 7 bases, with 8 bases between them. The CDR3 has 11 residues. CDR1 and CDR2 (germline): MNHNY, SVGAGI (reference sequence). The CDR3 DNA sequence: TGTGCCACCAGGAGGAATTCACCCCTCCACTTT. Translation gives CATRRNSPLHF.

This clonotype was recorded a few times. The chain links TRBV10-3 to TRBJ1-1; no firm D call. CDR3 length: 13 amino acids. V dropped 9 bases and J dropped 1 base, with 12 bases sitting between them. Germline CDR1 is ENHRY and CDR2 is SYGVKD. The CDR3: CAMAQETNTEAFF. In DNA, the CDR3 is TGTGCCATGGCTCAGGAGACGAACACTGAAGCTTTCTTT.

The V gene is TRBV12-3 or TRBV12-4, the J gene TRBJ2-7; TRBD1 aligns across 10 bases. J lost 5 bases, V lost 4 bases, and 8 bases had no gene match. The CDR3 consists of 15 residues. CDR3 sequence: CASSSRRDRGHEQYF. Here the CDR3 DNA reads TGTGCCAGCAGTTCCCGCCGGGACAGGGGACACGAGCAGTACTTC.

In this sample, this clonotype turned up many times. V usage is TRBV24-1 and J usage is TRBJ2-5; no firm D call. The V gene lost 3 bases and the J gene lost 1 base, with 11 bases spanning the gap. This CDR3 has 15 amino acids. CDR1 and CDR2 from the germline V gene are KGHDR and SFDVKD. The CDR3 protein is CATSDPGPGQETQYF. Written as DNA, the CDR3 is TGTGCCACCAGTGATCCCGGACCGGGCCAAGAGACCCAGTACTTC.

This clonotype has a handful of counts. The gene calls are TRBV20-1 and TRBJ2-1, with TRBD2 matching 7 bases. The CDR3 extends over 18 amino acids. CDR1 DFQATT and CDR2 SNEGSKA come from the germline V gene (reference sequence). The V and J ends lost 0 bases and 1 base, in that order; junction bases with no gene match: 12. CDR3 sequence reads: CSARDRFREEGSYNEQFF. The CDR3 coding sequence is TGCAGTGCTAGAGACCGCTTTCGGGAGGAAGGATCCTACAATGAGCAGTTCTTC.

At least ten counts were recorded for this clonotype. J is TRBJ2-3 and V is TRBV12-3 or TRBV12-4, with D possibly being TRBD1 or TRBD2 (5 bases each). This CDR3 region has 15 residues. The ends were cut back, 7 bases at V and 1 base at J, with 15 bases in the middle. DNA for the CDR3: TGTGCCAGCACTTTGGCGAGGGGAGGCACAGATACGCAGTATTTT. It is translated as CASTLARGGTDTQYF.

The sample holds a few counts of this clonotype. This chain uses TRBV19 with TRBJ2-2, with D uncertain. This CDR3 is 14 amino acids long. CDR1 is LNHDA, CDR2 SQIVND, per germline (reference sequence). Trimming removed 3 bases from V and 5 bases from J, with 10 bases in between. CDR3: CASSIYAGTGELFF. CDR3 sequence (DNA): TGTGCCAGTAGTATTTATGCCGGGACCGGGGAGCTGTTTTTT. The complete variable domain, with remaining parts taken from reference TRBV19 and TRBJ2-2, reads DGGITQSPKYLFRKEGQNVTLSCEQNLNHDAMYWYRQDPGQGLRLIYYSQIVNDFQKGDIAEGYSVSREKKESFPLTVTSAQKNPTAFYLCASSIYAGTGELFFGEGSRLTVL.

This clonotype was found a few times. The CDR3 sequence: CASTRGQGALDTEAFF. CDR3 in DNA: TGTGCCAGCACCCGAGGACAGGGGGCGTTGGACACTGAAGCTTTCTTT. The rearrangement links TRBV7-9 to TRBJ1-1; 11 bases are shared with TRBD1. Germline trimming cut 7 bases from V and 3 bases from J; bases unmatched to any gene: 10. This CDR3 has 16 residues. From germline, CDR1 is SEHNR and CDR2 FQNEAQ (reference sequence).

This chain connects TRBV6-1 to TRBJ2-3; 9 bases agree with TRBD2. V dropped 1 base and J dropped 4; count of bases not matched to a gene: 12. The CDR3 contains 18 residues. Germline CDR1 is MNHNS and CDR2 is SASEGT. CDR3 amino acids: CASSEVVVWGLASDTQYF. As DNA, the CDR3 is TGTGCCAGCAGTGAAGTGGTCGTCTGGGGACTAGCATCAGATACGCAGTATTTT.

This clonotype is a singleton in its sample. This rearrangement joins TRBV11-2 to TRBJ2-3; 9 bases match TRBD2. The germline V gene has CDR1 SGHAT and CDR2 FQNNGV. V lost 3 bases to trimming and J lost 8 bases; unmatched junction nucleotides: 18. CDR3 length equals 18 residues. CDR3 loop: CASSFLAPGLAQVATQYF. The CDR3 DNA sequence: TGTGCCAGCAGCTTCCTCGCTCCGGGACTAGCCCAGGTCGCTACGCAGTATTTT.

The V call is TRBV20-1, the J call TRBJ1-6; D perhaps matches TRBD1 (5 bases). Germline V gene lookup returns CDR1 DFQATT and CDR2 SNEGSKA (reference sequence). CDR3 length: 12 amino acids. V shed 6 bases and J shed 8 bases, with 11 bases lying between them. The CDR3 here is CSAHRLDSPLHF. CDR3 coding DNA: TGCAGTGCCCACAGGCTGGATTCACCCCTCCACTTT.

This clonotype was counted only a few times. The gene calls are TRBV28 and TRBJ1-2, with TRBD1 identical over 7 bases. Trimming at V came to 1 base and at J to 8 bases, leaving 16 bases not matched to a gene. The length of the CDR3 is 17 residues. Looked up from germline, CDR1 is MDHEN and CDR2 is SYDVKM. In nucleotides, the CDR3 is TGTGCCAGCAGTTTATCATTAGGCGACAGGGCCCTTGGGGGCTACACCTTC. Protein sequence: CASSLSLGDRALGGYTF.

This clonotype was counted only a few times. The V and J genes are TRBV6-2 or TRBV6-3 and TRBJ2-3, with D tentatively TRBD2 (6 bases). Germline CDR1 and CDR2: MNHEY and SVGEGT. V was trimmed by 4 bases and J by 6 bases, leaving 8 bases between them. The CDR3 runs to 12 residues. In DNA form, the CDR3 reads TGTGCCAGCAGTTCGGGACTGGATACGCAGTATTTT. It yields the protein CASSSGLDTQYF.

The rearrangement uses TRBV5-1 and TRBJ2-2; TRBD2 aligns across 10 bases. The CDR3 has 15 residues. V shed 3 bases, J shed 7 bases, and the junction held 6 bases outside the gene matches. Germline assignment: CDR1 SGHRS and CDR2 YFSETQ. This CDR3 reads CASSSGLADYGELFF. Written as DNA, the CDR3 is TGCGCCAGCAGCTCCGGACTAGCGGACTACGGGGAGCTGTTTTTT.